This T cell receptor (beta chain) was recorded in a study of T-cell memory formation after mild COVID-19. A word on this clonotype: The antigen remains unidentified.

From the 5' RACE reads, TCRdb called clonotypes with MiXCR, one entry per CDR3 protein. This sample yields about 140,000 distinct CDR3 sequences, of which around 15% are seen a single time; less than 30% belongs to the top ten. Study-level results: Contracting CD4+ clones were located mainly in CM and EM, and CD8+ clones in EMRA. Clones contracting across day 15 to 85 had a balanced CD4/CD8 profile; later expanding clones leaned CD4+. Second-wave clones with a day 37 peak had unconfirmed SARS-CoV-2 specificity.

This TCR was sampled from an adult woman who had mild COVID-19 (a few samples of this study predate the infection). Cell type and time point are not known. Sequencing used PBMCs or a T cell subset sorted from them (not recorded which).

CDR3 DNA sequence: TGTGCCACCAGTGATGACAGGGGGAGATACCAAGAGACCCAGTACTTC. Its translation: CATSDDRGRYQETQYF. The gene calls are TRBV24-1 and TRBJ2-5; 9 bases match TRBD1. Losses at the gene ends were 3 bases for V and 0 bases for J; bases not matched to a gene: 4. The CDR3 extends over 16 amino acids. CDR1 and CDR2 from the germline V gene are KGHDR and SFDVKD.